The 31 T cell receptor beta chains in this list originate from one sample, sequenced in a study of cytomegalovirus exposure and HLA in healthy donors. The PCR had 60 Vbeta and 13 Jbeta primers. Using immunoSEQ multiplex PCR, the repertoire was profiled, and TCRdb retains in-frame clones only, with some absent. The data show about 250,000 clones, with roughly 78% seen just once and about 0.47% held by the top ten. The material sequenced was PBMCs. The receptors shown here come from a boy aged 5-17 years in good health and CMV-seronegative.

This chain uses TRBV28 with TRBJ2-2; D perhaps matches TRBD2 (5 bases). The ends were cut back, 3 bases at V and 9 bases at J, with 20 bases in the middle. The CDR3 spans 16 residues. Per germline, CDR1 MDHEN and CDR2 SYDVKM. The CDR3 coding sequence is TGTGCCAGCAGTTTGCGGGCAGGTGGGCGTTCCCGGGAGCTGTTTTTT. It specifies CASSLRAGGRSRELFF.

The CDR3: CASSEDRGREETQYF. The DNA of the CDR3 is TGTGCCAGCAGTGAAGACAGGGGGCGGGAAGAGACCCAGTACTTC. The rearrangement links TRBV2 to TRBJ2-5, with 9 bases that match TRBD1. Trimming at V came to 1 base and at J to 3 bases, leaving 3 bases not matched to a gene. Germline lookup yields CDR1 SNHLY and CDR2 FYNNEI. This CDR3 region has 15 residues. Variable domain in full (rest from reference TRBV2 and TRBJ2-5): EPEVTQTPSHQVTQMGQEVILRCVPISNHLYFYWYRQILGQKVEFLVSFYNNEISEKSEIFDDQFSVERPDGSNFTLKIRSTKLEDSAMYFCASSEDRGREETQYFGPGTRLLVL.

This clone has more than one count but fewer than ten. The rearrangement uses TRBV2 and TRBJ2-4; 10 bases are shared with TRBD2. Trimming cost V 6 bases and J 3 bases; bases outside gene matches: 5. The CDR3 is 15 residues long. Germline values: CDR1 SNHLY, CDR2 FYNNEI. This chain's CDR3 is CASSPTSGYKNIQYF. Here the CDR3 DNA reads TGTGCCAGCAGCCCGACTAGCGGGTACAAAAACATTCAGTACTTC.

This CDR3 is CASSPRELPYEQYF. CDR3 nucleotides: TGTGCCAGCTCACCACGGGAGTTACCCTACGAGCAGTACTTC. The J gene is TRBJ2-7, the V gene TRBV18; TRBD2 is a possible D gene (5 bases). This CDR3 spans 14 amino acids. Trimming stripped 1 base from V and 2 bases from J, with 9 bases between. Germline assignment: CDR1 KGHSH and CDR2 LQKENI.

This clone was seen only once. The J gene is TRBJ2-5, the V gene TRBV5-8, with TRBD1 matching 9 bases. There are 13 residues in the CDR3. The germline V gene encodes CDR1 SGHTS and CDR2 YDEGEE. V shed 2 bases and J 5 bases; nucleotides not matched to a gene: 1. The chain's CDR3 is CASSFTGGETQYF. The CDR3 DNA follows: TGTGCCAGCAGCTTCACAGGGGGCGAGACCCAGTACTTC.

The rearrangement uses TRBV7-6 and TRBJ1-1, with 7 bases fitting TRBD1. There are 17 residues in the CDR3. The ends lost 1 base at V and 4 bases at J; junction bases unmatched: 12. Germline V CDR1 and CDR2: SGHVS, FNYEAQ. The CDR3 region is CASSLGKTGSVGTEAFF. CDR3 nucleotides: TGTGCCAGCAGCTTAGGTAAGACAGGGTCCGTAGGCACTGAAGCTTTCTTT.

CDR3 residues: CASSPPGREGRTEAFF. DNA for the CDR3: TGTGCCAGCTCACCACCAGGCAGGGAAGGACGGACTGAAGCTTTCTTT. V gene TRBV18 combines with J gene TRBJ1-1, with a possible D match to TRBD1 (5 bases). The CDR3 has 16 residues. CDR1 and CDR2 (germline): KGHSH, LQKENI. V was shortened by 0 bases and J by 5 bases, with 16 bases between the two germline ends.

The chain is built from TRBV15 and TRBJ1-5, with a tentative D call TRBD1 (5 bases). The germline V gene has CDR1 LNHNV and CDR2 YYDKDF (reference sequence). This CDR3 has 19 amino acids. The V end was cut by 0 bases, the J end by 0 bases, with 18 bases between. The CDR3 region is CATSRDTAGSSYSNQPQHF. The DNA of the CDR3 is TGTGCCACCAGCAGAGATACGGCAGGGTCCTCGTATAGCAATCAGCCCCAGCATTTT.

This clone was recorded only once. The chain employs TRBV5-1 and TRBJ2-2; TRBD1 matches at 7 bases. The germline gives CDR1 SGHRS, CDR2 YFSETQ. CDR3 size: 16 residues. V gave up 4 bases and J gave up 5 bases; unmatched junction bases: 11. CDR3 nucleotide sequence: TGCGCCAGCAGCCAGATACAGGGGCTAACTACCGGGGAGCTGTTTTTT. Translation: CASSQIQGLTTGELFF.

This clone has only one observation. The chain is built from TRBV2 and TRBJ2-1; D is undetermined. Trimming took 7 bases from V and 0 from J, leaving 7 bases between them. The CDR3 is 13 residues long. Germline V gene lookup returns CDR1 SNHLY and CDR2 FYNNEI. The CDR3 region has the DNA TGTGCCAGCATGACTCTCTCCTACAATGAGCAGTTCTTC. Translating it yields CASMTLSYNEQFF.

CDR3: CASSSGKGYTF. The CDR3 DNA reads TGTGCCAGCAGCTCAGGGAAGGGCTACACCTTC. This chain connects TRBV7-8 to TRBJ1-2, with D possibly being TRBD1 (5 bases). Trimming took off 4 bases at V and 8 bases at J, with 8 bases between the two ends. CDR1 SGHVS and CDR2 FQNEAQ come from the germline V gene. This CDR3 contains 11 residues.

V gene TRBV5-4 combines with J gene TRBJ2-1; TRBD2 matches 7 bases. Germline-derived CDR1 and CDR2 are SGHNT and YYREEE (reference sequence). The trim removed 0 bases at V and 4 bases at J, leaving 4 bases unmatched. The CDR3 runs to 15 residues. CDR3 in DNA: TGTGCCAGCAGCTTGGTAGCGGGTGGATACAATGAGCAGTTCTTC. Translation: CASSLVAGGYNEQFF.

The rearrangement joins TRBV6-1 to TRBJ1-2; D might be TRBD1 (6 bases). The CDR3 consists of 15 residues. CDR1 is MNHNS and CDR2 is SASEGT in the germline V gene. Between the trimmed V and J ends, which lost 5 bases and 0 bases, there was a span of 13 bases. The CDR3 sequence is CASSPLGGSNYGYTF. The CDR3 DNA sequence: TGTGCCAGCAGTCCTTTAGGGGGATCTAACTATGGCTACACCTTC.

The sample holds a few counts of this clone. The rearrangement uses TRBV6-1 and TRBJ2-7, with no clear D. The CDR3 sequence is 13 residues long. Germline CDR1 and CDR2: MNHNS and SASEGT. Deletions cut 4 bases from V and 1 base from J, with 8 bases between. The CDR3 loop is CASSVGLSYEQYF. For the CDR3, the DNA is TGTGCCAGCAGTGTTGGGCTATCCTACGAGCAGTACTTC.

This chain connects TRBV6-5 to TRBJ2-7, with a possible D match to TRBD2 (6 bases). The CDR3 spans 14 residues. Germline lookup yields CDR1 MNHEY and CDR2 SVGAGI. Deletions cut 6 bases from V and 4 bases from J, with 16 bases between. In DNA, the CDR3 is TGTGCCAGCAGGAGGATCAAGGAGGGTTACGAGCAGTACTTC. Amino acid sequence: CASRRIKEGYEQYF.

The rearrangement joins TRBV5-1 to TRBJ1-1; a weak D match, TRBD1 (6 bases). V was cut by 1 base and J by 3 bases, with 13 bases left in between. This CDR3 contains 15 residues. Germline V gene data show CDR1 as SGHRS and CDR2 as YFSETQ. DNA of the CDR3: TGCGCCAGCAGCTTGACCGGGACACGAGACACTGAAGCTTTCTTT. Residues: CASSLTGTRDTEAFF.

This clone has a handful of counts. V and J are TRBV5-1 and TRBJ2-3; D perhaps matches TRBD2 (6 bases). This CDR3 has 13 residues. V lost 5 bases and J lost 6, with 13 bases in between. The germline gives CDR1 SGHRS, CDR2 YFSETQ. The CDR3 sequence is CASSPGLPDTQYF. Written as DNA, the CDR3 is TGCGCCAGCAGTCCGGGACTCCCGGATACGCAGTATTTT.

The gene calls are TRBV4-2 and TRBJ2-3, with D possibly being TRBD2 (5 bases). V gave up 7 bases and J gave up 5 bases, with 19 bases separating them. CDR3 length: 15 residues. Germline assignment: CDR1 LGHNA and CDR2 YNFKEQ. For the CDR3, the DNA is TGTGCCAGCACCGCCCATCCGGGGTGGGGAGATACGCAGTATTTT. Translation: CASTAHPGWGDTQYF.

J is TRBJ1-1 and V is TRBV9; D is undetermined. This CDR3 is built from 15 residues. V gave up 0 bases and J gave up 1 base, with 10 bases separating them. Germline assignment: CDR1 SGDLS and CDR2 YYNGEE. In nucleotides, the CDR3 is TGTGCCAGCAGCGTAGTAGCCACGAGGAACACTGAAGCTTTCTTT. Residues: CASSVVATRNTEAFF.

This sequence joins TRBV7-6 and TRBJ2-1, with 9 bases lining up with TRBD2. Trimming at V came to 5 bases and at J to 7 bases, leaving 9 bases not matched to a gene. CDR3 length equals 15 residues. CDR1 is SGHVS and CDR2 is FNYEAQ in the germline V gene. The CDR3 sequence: CASSTRLAAANEQFF. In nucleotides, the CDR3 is TGTGCCAGCAGCACACGACTAGCGGCGGCGAATGAGCAGTTCTTC.

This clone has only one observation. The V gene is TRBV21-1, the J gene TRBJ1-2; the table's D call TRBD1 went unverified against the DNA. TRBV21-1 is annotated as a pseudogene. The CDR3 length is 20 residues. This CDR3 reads CASSKGVRAQAISVIYGYTF. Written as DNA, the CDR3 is TGTGCCAGCAGCAAAGGGGTCAGGGCCCAAGCCATCTCAGTGATTTATGGCTACACCTTC.

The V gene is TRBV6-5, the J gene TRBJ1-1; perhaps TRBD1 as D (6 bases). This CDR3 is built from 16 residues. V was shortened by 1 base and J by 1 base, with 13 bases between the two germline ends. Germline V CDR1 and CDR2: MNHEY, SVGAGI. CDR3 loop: CASSYFMGAENTEAFF. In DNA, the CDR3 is TGTGCCAGCAGTTACTTCATGGGGGCCGAGAACACTGAAGCTTTCTTT.

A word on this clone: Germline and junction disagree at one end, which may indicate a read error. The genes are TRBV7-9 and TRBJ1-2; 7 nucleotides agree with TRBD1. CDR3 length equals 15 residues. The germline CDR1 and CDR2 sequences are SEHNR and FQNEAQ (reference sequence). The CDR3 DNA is TGTTCCAGCAGCTCGTGGGGGCGTAACAGGGGTGGCTACACCTTC. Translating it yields CSSSSWGRNRGGYTF.

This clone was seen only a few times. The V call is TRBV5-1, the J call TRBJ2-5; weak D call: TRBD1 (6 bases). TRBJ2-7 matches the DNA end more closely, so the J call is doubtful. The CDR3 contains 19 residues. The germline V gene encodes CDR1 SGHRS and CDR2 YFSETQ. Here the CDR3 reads CASSLVRLQGKGLAYEQYF. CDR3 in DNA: TGCGCCAGCAGCTTGGTACGTTTACAGGGCAAGGGCTTGGCCTACGAGCAGTACTTC.

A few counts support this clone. The CDR3 loop reads CASSSNGYTF. CDR3 bases: TGTGCCAGCAGTTCAAATGGCTACACCTTC. This chain joins TRBV28 and TRBJ1-2; D remains ambiguous. Deletions cut 4 bases from V and 6 bases from J, with 3 bases between. The CDR3 loop spans 10 amino acids. The germline gives CDR1 MDHEN, CDR2 SYDVKM.

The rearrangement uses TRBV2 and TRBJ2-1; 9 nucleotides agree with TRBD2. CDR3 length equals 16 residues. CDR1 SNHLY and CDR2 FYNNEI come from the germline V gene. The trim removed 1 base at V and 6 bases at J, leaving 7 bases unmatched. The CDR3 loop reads CASSEGVGGGANEQFF. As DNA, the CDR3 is TGTGCCAGCAGTGAAGGGGTTGGCGGGGGGGCCAATGAGCAGTTCTTC.

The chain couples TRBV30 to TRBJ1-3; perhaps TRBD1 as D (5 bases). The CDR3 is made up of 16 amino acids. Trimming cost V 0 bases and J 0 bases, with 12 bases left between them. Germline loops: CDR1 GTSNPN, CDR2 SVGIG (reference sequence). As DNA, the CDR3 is TGTGCCTGGAGTGTACCGACAGCCAACTCTGGAAACACCATATATTTT. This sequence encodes CAWSVPTANSGNTIYF.

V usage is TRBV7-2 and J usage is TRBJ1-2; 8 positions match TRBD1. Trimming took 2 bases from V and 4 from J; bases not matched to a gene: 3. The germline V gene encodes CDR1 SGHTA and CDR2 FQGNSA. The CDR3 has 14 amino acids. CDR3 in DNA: TGTGCCAGCAGCTTACCCGGGACAGGCTATGGCTACACCTTC. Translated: CASSLPGTGYGYTF.

In nucleotides, the CDR3 is TGTGCCTGGAGTGTAGGGGGGGGGCCGGGCGGGTATCGGACCCAGCATTTT. It translates to CAWSVGGGPGGYRTQHF. This sequence joins TRBV30 and TRBJ1-5; weak D call: TRBD1 (6 bases). Germline CDR1 and CDR2: GTSNPN and SVGIG (reference sequence). V was cut by 0 bases and J by 11 bases, with 26 bases left in between. The length of the CDR3 is 17 residues. Together with reference TRBV30 and TRBJ1-5, the CDR3 gives the full variable domain: SQTIHQWPATLVQPVGSPLSLECTVEGTSNPNLYWYRQAAGRGLQLLFYSVGIGQISSEVPQNLSASRPQDRQFILSSKKLLLSDSGFYLCAWSVGGGPGGYRTQHFGDGTRLSIL.

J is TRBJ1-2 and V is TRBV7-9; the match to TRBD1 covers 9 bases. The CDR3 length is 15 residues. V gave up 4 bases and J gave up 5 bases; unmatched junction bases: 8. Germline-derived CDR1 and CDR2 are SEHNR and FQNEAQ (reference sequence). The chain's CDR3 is CASSSGQGGSYGYTF. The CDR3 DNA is TGTGCCAGCAGCTCGGGACAGGGCGGATCTTATGGCTACACCTTC.

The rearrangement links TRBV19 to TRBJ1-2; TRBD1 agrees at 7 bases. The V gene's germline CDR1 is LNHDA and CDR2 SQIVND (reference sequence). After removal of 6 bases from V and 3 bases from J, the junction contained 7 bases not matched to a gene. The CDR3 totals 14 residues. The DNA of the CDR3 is TGTGCCAGTAGGAGGAGGGGGCCCGACTATGGCTACACCTTC. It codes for CASRRRGPDYGYTF.